This entry concerns a single TCR beta chain. These data belong to a study of T cells in tumors after PD-1 blockade. Assay used: immunoSEQ multiplex PCR; TCRdb lists only in-frame clones, some missing. Of some 20,000 clones listed, roughly 78% are singletons. Material: PBMCs, obtained before anti-PD-1 treatment. This TCR was sampled from a human donor with basal cell carcinoma.

For the CDR3, the DNA is TGTGCCAGCAGTAGGTGGGATGAAGCTTTCTTT. Encoded protein: CASSRWDEAFF. The chain couples TRBV28 to TRBJ1-1; unclear D gene. Trimming took 5 bases from V and 7 from J, leaving 8 bases between them. The CDR3 extends over 11 amino acids. Per the germline V gene, CDR1 is MDHEN and CDR2 is SYDVKM. Full variable domain (rest looked up from reference TRBV28 and TRBJ1-1): DVKVTQSSRYLVKRTGEKVFLECVQDMDHENMFWYRQDPGLGLRLIYFSYDVKMKEKGDIPEGYSVSREKKERFSLILESASTNQTSMYLCASSRWDEAFFGQGTRLTVV.